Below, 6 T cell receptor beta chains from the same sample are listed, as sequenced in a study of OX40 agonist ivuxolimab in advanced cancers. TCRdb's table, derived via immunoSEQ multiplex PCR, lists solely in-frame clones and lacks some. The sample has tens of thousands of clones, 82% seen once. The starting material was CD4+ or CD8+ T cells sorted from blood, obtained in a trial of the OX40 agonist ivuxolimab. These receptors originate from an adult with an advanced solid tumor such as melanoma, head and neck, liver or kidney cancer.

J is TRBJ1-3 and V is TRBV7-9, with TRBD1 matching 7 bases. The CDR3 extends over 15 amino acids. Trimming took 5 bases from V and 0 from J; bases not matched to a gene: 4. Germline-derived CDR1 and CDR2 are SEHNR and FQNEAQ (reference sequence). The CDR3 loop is CASSPQGNSGNTIYF. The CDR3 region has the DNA TGTGCCAGCAGCCCACAGGGGAACTCTGGAAACACCATATATTTT.

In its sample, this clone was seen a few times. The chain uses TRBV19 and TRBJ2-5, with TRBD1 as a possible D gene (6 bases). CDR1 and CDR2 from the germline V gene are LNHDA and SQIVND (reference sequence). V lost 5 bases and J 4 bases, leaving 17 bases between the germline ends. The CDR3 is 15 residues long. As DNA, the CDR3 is TGTGCCAGTAGTTTGGGGGTCGTCAGGGGAGAGACCCAGTACTTC. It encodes CASSLGVVRGETQYF.

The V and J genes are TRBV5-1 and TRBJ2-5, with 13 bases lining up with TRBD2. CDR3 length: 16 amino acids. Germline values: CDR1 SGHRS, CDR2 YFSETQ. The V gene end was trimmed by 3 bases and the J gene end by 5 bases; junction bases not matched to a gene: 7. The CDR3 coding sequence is TGCGCCAGCAGCTCGACTAGCGGGGGGCCTCGGGAGACCCAGTACTTC. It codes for CASSSTSGGPRETQYF. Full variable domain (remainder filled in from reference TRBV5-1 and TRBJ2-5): KAGVTQTPRYLIKTRGQQVTLSCSPISGHRSVSWYQQTPGQGLQFLFEYFSETQRNKGNFPGRFSGRQFSNSRSEMNVSTLELGDSALYLCASSSTSGGPRETQYFGPGTRLLVL.

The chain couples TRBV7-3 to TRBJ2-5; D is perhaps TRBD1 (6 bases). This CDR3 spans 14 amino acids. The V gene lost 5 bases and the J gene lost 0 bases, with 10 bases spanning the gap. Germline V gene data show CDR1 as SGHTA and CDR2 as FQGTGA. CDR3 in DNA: TGTGCCAGCAGCCCTACAGGGCACCAAGAGACCCAGTACTTC. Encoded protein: CASSPTGHQETQYF.

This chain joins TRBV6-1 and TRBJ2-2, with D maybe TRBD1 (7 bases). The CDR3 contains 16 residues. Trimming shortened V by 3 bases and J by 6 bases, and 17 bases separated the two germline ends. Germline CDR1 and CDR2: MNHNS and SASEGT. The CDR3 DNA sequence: TGTGCCAGCAGTGAGCGGGACAGAGCAATCCCCGGGGAGCTGTTTTTT. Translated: CASSERDRAIPGELFF.

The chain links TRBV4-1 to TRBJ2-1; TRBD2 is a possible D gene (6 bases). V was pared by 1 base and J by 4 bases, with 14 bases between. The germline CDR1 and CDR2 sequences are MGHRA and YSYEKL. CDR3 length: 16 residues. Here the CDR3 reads CASSQVRDSRYNEQFF. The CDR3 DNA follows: TGCGCCAGCAGCCAAGTCAGGGACTCACGTTACAATGAGCAGTTCTTC.